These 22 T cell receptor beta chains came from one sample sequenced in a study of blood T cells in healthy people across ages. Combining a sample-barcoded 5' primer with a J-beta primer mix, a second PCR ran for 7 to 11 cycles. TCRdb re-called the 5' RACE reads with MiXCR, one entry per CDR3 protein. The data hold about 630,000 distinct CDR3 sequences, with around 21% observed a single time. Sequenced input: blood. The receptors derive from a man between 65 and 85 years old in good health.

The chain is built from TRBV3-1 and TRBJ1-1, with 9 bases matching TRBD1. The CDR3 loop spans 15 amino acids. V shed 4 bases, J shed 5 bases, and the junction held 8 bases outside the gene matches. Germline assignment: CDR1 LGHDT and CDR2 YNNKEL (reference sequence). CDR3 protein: CASSRLDRGGTEAFF. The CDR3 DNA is TGTGCCAGCAGCCGTTTGGACAGGGGAGGAACTGAAGCTTTCTTT. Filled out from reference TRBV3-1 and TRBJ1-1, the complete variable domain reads DTAVSQTPKYLVTQMGNDKSIKCEQNLGHDTMYWYKQDSKKFLKIMFSYNNKELIINETVPNRFSPKSPDKAHLNLHINSLELGDSAVYFCASSRLDRGGTEAFFGQGTRLTVV.

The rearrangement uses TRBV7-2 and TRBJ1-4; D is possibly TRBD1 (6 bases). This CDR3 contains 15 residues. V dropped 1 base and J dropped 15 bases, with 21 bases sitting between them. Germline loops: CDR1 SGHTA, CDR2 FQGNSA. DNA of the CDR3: TGTGCCAGCAGCTTAGGCCCAGGGGCGGGCAAAAGTGTGTTTTTT. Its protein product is CASSLGPGAGKSVFF.

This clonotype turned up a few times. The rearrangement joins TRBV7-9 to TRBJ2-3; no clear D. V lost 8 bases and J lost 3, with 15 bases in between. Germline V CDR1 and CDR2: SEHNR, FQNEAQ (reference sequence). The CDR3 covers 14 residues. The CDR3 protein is CASPGPATTDTQYF. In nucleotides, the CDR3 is TGTGCCAGCCCAGGACCCGCTACGACAGATACGCAGTATTTT.

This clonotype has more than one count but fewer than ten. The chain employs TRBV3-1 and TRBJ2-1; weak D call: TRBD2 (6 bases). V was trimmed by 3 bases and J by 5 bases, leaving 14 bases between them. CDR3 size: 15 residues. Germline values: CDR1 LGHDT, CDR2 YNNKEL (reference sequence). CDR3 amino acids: CASSQFAGSNNEQFF. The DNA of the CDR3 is TGTGCCAGCAGCCAGTTTGCGGGATCAAACAATGAGCAGTTCTTC.

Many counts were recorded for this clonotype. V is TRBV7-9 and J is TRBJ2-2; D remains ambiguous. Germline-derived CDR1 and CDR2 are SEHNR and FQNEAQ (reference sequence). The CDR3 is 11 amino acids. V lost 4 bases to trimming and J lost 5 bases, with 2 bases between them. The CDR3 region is CASSSTGELFF. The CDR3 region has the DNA TGTGCCAGCAGCTCGACCGGGGAGCTGTTTTTT.

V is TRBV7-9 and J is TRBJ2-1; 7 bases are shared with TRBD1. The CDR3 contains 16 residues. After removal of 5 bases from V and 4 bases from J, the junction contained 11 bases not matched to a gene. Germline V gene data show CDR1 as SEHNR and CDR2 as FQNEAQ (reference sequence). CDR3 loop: CASSGPPGQPYNEQFF. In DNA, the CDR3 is TGTGCCAGCAGCGGGCCGCCGGGACAGCCTTACAATGAGCAGTTCTTC.

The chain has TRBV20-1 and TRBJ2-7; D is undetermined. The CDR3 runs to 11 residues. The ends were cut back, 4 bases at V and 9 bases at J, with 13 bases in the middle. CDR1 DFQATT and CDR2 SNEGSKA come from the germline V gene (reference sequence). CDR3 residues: CSAIILSVQYF. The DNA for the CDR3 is TGCAGTGCTATTATCCTAAGTGTGCAGTACTTC.

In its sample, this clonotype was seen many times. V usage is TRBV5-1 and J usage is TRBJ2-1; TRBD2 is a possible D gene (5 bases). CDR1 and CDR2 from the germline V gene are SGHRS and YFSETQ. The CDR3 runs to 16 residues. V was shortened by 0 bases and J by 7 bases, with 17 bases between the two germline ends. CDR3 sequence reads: CASSLAGNSGRNEQFF. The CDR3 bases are TGCGCCAGCAGCTTGGCCGGGAACAGTGGCAGGAATGAGCAGTTCTTC.

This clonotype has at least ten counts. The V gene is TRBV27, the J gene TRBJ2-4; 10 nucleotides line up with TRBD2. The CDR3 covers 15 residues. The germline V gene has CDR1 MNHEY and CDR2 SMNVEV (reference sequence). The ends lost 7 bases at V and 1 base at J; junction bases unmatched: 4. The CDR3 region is CASTGGLAAKNIQYF. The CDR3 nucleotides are TGTGCCAGCACCGGGGGACTAGCGGCCAAAAACATTCAGTACTTC.

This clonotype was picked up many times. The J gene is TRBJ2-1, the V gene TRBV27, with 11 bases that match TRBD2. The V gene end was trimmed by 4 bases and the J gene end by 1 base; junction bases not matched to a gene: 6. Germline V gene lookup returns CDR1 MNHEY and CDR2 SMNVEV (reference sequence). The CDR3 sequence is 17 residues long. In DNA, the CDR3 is TGTGCCAGCAGTTCTACTAGCGGGAGAGATTCCTACAATGAGCAGTTCTTC. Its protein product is CASSSTSGRDSYNEQFF.

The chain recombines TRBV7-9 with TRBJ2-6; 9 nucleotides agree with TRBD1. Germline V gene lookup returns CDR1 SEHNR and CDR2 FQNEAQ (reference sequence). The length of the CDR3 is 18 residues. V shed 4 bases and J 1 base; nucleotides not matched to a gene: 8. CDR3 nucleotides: TGTGCCAGCAGCTCCGGGACAGGGACAACTTCTGGGGCCAACGTCCTGACTTTC. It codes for CASSSGTGTTSGANVLTF. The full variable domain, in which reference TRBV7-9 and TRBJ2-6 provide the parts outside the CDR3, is DTGVSQNPRHKITKRGQNVTFRCDPISEHNRLYWYRQTLGQGPEFLTYFQNEAQLEKSRLLSDRFSAERPKGSFSTLEIQRTEQGDSAMYLCASSSGTGTTSGANVLTFGAGSRLTVL.

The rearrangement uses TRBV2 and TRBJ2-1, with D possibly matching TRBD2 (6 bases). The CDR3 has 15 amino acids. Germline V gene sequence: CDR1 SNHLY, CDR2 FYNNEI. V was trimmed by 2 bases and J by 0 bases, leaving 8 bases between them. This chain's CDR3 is CASSEREPSYNEQFF. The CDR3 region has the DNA TGTGCCAGCAGTGAACGGGAGCCCTCCTACAATGAGCAGTTCTTC.

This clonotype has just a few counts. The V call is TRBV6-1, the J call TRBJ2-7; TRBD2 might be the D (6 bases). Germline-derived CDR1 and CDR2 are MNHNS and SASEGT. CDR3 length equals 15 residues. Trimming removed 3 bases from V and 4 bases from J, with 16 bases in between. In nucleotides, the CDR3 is TGTGCCAGCAGTGAGATTAGCGGAGAGAGTTACGAGCAGTACTTC. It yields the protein CASSEISGESYEQYF.

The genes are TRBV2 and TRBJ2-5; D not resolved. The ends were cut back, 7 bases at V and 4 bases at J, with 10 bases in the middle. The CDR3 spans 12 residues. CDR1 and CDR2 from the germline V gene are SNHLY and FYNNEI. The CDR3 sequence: CASKVNVETQYF. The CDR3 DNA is TGTGCCAGCAAAGTGAATGTAGAGACCCAGTACTTC.

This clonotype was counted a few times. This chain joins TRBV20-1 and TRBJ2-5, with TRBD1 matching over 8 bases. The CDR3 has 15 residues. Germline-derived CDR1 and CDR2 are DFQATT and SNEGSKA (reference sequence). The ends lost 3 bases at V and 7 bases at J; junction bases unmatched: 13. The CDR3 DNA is TGCAGTGCTAGGGACATGGACAGGGTGGACGGGACCCAGTACTTC. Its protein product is CSARDMDRVDGTQYF.

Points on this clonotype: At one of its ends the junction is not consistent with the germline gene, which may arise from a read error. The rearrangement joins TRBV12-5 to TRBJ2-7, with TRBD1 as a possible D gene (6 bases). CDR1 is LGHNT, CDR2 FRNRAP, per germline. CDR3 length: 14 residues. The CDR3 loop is CASGLVVGAYEQCF. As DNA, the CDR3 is TGTGCTAGTGGTTTGGTAGTGGGGGCCTACGAGCAGTGCTTC.

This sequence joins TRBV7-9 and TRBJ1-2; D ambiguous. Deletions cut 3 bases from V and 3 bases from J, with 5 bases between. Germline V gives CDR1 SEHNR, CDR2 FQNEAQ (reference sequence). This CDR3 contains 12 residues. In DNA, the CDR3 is TGTGCCAGCAGCTTTTCAGACTATGGCTACACCTTC. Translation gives CASSFSDYGYTF.

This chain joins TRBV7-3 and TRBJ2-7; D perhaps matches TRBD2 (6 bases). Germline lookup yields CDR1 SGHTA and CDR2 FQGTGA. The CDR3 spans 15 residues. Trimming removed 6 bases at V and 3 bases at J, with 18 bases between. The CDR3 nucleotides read TGTGCCAGCAGTTCGGTTGGAGGGGCCAGCTACGAGCAGTACTTC. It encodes CASSSVGGASYEQYF.

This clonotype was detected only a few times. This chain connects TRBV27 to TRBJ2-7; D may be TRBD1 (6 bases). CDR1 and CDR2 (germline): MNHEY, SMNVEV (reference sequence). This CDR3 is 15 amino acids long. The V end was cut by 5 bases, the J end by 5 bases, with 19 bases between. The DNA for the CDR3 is TGTGCCAGCAGTCGGATAACAGGGTTGATAAACGAGCAGTACTTC. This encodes CASSRITGLINEQYF.

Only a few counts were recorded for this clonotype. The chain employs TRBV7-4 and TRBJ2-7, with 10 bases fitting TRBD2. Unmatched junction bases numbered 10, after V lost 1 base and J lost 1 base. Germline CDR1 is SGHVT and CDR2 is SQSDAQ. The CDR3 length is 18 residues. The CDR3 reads CASSLVVNSGRKSYEQYF. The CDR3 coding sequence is TGTGCCAGCAGCTTAGTCGTAAATAGCGGGAGGAAGTCCTACGAGCAGTACTTC.

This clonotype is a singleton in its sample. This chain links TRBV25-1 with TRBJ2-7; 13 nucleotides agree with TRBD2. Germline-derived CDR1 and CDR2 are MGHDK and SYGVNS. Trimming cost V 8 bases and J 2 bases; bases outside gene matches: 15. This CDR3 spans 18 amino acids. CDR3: CASRSGTSGIEGPYEQYF. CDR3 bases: TGTGCCAGCCGTTCCGGGACTAGCGGGATCGAGGGTCCCTACGAGCAGTACTTC.

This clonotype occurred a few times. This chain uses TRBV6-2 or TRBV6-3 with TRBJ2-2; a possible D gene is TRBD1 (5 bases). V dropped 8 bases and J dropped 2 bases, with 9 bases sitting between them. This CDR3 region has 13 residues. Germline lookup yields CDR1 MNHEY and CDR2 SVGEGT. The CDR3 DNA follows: TGTGCCAGCTTACGGACAAACACCGGGGAGCTGTTTTTT. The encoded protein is CASLRTNTGELFF.